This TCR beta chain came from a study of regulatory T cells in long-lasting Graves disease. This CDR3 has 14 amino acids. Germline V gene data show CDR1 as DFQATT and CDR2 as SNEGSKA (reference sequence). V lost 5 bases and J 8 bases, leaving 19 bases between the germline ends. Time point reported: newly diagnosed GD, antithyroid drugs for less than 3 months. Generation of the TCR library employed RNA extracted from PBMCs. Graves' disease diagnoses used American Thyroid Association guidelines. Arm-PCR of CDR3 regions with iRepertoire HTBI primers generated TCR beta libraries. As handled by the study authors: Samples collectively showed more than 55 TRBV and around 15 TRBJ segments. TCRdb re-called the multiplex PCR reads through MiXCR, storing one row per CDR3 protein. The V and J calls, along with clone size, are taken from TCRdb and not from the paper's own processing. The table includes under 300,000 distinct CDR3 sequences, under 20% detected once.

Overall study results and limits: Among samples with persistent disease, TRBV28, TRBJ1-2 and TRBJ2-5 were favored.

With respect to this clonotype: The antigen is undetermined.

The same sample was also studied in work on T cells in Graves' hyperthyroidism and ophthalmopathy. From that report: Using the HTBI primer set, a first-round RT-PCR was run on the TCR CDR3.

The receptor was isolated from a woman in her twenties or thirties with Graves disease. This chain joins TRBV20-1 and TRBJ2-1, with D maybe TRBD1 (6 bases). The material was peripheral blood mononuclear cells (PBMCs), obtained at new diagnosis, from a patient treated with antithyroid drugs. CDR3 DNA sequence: TGCAGTGCTGGAATTACAGGGTCGGTCGATGAGCAGTTCTTC. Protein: CSAGITGSVDEQFF.